These 31 T cell receptor beta chains originate from one sample sequenced in a study of patients and donors after allogeneic stem cell transplantation. TCRdb ran MiXCR on the RT-PCR reads and lists one entry per CDR3 protein. This table holds 95,000 to 120,000 distinct CDR3 sequences, approximately 35% found once. Sequences were obtained from blood, either unsorted or a sorted T cell fraction (not recorded which). These receptors all come from a human donor who was either an allogeneic HSCT recipient or a stem cell or donor lymphocyte infusion donor (not recorded which). It is not recorded whose cells these are; they may come from a transplant donor.

The J gene is TRBJ2-2, the V gene TRBV11-3; TRBD2 agrees at 11 bases. V was pared by 4 bases and J by 4 bases, with 8 bases of the junction left unmatched. The CDR3 spans 17 residues. Germline V gene sequence: CDR1 SGHNT, CDR2 YENEEA. The chain's CDR3 is CASSSSKTSGSTGELFF. The CDR3 bases are TGTGCCAGCAGCTCCTCAAAAACTAGCGGGAGCACCGGGGAGCTGTTTTTT. Supplemented by reference TRBV11-3 and TRBJ2-2, the full variable domain reads EAGVVQSPRYKIIEKKQPVAFWCNPISGHNTLYWYLQNLGQGPELLIRYENEEAVDDSQLPKDRFSAERLKGVDSTLKIQPAELGDSAVYLCASSSSKTSGSTGELFFGEGSRLTVL.

This clonotype has a handful of counts. J is TRBJ2-1 and V is TRBV29-1; 10 bases align to TRBD2. This CDR3 has 15 residues. Germline V gene lookup returns CDR1 SQVTM and CDR2 ANQGSEA. V shed 5 bases and J 5 bases; nucleotides not matched to a gene: 9. CDR3 sequence (DNA): TGCAGCGTTCGCGGAACTAGCGGGGTAAACAATGAGCAGTTCTTC. Translating gives CSVRGTSGVNNEQFF.

J is TRBJ1-6 and V is TRBV5-5; D is undetermined. Trimming left V 7 bases short and J 4 bases short, with 12 bases between. This CDR3 has 14 amino acids. Looked up from germline, CDR1 is SGHKS and CDR2 is YYEKEE (reference sequence). The CDR3, as DNA: TGTGCCAGCCGCCCGGGAGGTTATAATTCACCCCTCCACTTT. Its protein is CASRPGGYNSPLHF.

The V gene is TRBV12-3 or TRBV12-4, the J gene TRBJ1-4; D remains ambiguous. The germline V and J ends were trimmed by 0 bases and 8 bases, with 16 bases remaining between them. CDR3 length: 16 residues. The CDR3 coding sequence is TGTGCCAGCAGTTTAGCGCTATGGGCTCTTGGAGAAAAACTGTTTTTT. Its protein is CASSLALWALGEKLFF.

The chain couples TRBV28 to TRBJ2-7; D call uncertain. The germline V gene encodes CDR1 MDHEN and CDR2 SYDVKM. Trimming removed 5 bases at V and 5 bases at J, with 13 bases between. CDR3 size: 13 residues. DNA for the CDR3: TGTGCCAGCAGTCCGCGGAGTTGGAACGAGCAGTACTTC. Its protein product is CASSPRSWNEQYF.

This clonotype has at least ten counts. The gene calls are TRBV7-9 and TRBJ1-2, with a tentative D call TRBD1 (5 bases). The V gene's germline CDR1 is SEHNR and CDR2 FQNEAQ (reference sequence). V dropped 5 bases and J dropped 1 base, with 8 bases sitting between them. The CDR3 runs 13 residues. The CDR3 spells CASSLGHNYGYTF. The DNA for the CDR3 is TGTGCCAGCAGCCTAGGACATAACTATGGCTACACCTTC. Together with reference TRBV7-9 and TRBJ1-2, the CDR3 gives the full variable domain: DTGVSQNPRHKITKRGQNVTFRCDPISEHNRLYWYRQTLGQGPEFLTYFQNEAQLEKSRLLSDRFSAERPKGSFSTLEIQRTEQGDSAMYLCASSLGHNYGYTFGSGTRLTVV.

The J gene is TRBJ2-1, the V gene TRBV6-5, with unresolved D. V dropped 6 bases and J dropped 8 bases, with 11 bases sitting between them. CDR1 is MNHEY and CDR2 is SVGAGI in the germline V gene. The CDR3 loop spans 12 amino acids. The CDR3 DNA reads TGTGCCAGCAGCGCCCCCGGAGATGAGCAGTTCTTC. This gives the protein CASSAPGDEQFF.

This clonotype was counted only a few times. The genes are TRBV2 and TRBJ1-5; D is undetermined. The CDR3 covers 14 residues. The germline V gene has CDR1 SNHLY and CDR2 FYNNEI. V was trimmed by 3 bases and J by 4 bases, leaving 10 bases between them. The CDR3 DNA reads TGTGCCAGCAGTGAGTTAAGGACTAATCAGCCCCAGCATTTT. It yields the protein CASSELRTNQPQHF.

This clonotype was seen a handful of times. The chain carries TRBV12-3 or TRBV12-4 and TRBJ1-2; no reliable D call. CDR3 length: 14 amino acids. V was trimmed by 7 bases and J by 8 bases, leaving 20 bases between them. CDR3 in amino acids: CASTYSEIGSGYTF. The CDR3 nucleotides read TGTGCCAGCACCTACTCGGAGATAGGGTCGGGCTACACCTTC.

The rearrangement links TRBV12-3 or TRBV12-4 to TRBJ1-5; perhaps TRBD1 as D (6 bases). CDR3 size: 13 residues. Trimming removed 7 bases at V and 7 bases at J, with 14 bases between. CDR3: CASTRDTGQPQHF. CDR3 sequence (DNA): TGTGCCAGCACTCGGGACACGGGACAGCCCCAGCATTTT.

In this sample, this clonotype turned up a few times. V usage is TRBV24-1 and J usage is TRBJ2-1, with 9 positions matching TRBD2. Trimming removed 2 bases from V and 1 base from J; junction bases left unmatched: 5. Germline CDR1 reads KGHDR; CDR2 reads SFDVKD. The CDR3 is 17 amino acids. The DNA of the CDR3 is TGTGCCACCAGTGATTCCTGGACTAGCGAGTCCTACAATGAGCAGTTCTTC. Protein sequence: CATSDSWTSESYNEQFF.

This clonotype was seen a handful of times. The rearrangement links TRBV15 to TRBJ1-1, with D perhaps matching TRBD1 (5 bases). Germline CDR1 and CDR2: LNHNV and YYDKDF (reference sequence). The V end lost 3 bases, the J end lost 5 bases, and 13 bases lay between the germline ends. The CDR3 contains 14 residues. CDR3 protein: CATSSQMWGTEAFF. The CDR3 nucleotides read TGTGCCACCAGCAGTCAGATGTGGGGGACTGAAGCTTTCTTT. Looking up the rest from reference TRBV15 and TRBJ1-1 gives the full variable domain: DAMVIQNPRYQVTQFGKPVTLSCSQTLNHNVMYWYQQKSSQAPKLLFHYYDKDFNNEADTPDNFQSRRPNTSFCFLDIRSPGLGDTAMYLCATSSQMWGTEAFFGQGTRLTVV.

V usage is TRBV12-3 or TRBV12-4 and J usage is TRBJ2-1, with 8 nucleotides matching TRBD2. CDR3 size: 15 residues. J was trimmed by 4 bases and V by 2 bases; bases with no gene match: 4. DNA for the CDR3: TGTGCCAGCAGTTTACCGGGAGGGCAGTACAATGAGCAGTTCTTC. Its protein is CASSLPGGQYNEQFF.

This sequence joins TRBV6-5 and TRBJ2-3, with 7 nucleotides matching TRBD2. The CDR3 covers 15 residues. Per the germline V gene, CDR1 is MNHEY and CDR2 is SVGAGI. After removal of 6 bases from V and 0 bases from J, the junction contained 6 bases not matched to a gene. The CDR3 DNA follows: TGTGCCAGCAGAACCCTAGCGGCTAGCACAGATACGCAGTATTTT. Encoded protein: CASRTLAASTDTQYF.

The V and J genes are TRBV30 and TRBJ2-2; TRBD1 might be the D (6 bases). The CDR3 covers 15 residues. Between the trimmed V and J ends, which lost 2 bases and 2 bases, there was a span of 12 bases. Per germline, CDR1 GTSNPN and CDR2 SVGIG (reference sequence). CDR3: CAWSLGALNTGELFF. In nucleotides, the CDR3 is TGTGCCTGGAGTTTGGGGGCACTTAACACCGGGGAGCTGTTTTTT.

This clonotype occurred a few times. The rearrangement links TRBV6-5 to TRBJ1-5; no reliable D call. V was pared by 5 bases and J by 8 bases, with 19 bases between. This CDR3 has 15 residues. Germline CDR1 and CDR2: MNHEY and SVGAGI. The CDR3, as DNA: TGTGCCAGCAGTCAGGTATCGGGGAGAACGGAGCCCCAGCATTTT. The encoded protein is CASSQVSGRTEPQHF.

This clonotype has only one observation. The chain combines TRBV10-3 with TRBJ2-1; 8 bases are shared with TRBD2. This CDR3 has 14 amino acids. J lost 8 bases, V lost 1 base, and 4 bases had no gene match. CDR1 and CDR2 from the germline V gene are ENHRY and SYGVKD. The CDR3 coding sequence is TGTGCCATCAGTGAGTATACGGGAGGGGATGAGCAGTTCTTC. Translated, it gives CAISEYTGGDEQFF.

The gene calls are TRBV7-2 and TRBJ2-2; D remains ambiguous. Germline values: CDR1 SGHTA, CDR2 FQGNSA. The CDR3 is 12 residues long. Trimming took off 2 bases at V and 7 bases at J, with 5 bases between the two ends. The DNA for the CDR3 is TGTGCCAGCAGCTTATCCCACGGGGAGCTGTTTTTT. This sequence encodes CASSLSHGELFF. The full variable domain, with the rest looked up from reference TRBV7-2 and TRBJ2-2, is GAGVSQSPSNKVTEKGKDVELRCDPISGHTALYWYRQSLGQGLEFLIYFQGNSAPDKSGLPSDRFSAERTGGSVSTLTIQRTQQEDSAVYLCASSLSHGELFFGEGSRLTVL.

The V and J genes are TRBV28 and TRBJ1-6; 8 positions agree with TRBD1. The CDR3 is 15 amino acids. With 7 bases clipped from V and 10 bases from J, the junction kept 12 bases outside the gene matches. The V gene's germline CDR1 is MDHEN and CDR2 SYDVKM. The CDR3 sequence: CASNNSGTGSSPLHF. The CDR3 nucleotides are TGTGCCAGCAACAACTCCGGGACAGGCTCATCACCCCTCCACTTT.

This chain joins TRBV19 and TRBJ1-2; D is perhaps TRBD1 (6 bases). This CDR3 region has 15 residues. CDR1 and CDR2 from the germline V gene are LNHDA and SQIVND (reference sequence). The V end was cut by 6 bases, the J end by 3 bases, with 17 bases between. The CDR3 sequence is CASSPRGDIYYGYTF. The CDR3 nucleotides are TGTGCCAGTAGCCCAAGGGGGGACATCTACTATGGCTACACCTTC.

V gene TRBV10-3 combines with J gene TRBJ2-1; D is tentatively TRBD1 or TRBD2 (5 bases each). This CDR3 is built from 15 residues. Germline V lookup: CDR1 ENHRY, CDR2 SYGVKD. V was trimmed by 3 bases and J by 5 bases, leaving 14 bases between them. In DNA, the CDR3 is TGTGCCATCAGTGAATTTCGGGACGCCAACAATGAGCAGTTCTTC. Encoded protein: CAISEFRDANNEQFF.

The chain uses TRBV4-3 and TRBJ1-4; D is undetermined. The ends were cut back, 0 bases at V and 6 bases at J, with 14 bases in the middle. The germline V gene encodes CDR1 LGHNA and CDR2 YSLEER. The CDR3 loop spans 16 amino acids. As DNA, the CDR3 is TGCGCCAGCAGCCAAGATTCGGCAGGAAAGGATGAAAAACTGTTTTTT. Its translation: CASSQDSAGKDEKLFF.

This clonotype was seen a handful of times. The chain uses TRBV3-1 and TRBJ1-1; 10 bases align to TRBD1. V lost 8 bases, J lost 2 bases, and 5 bases stayed unmatched. CDR1 and CDR2 from the germline V gene are LGHDT and YNNKEL (reference sequence). CDR3 length: 14 amino acids. The CDR3 DNA reads as TGTGCCAGCTCCCGGGACAGGGGTAACACTGAAGCTTTCTTT. Translation: CASSRDRGNTEAFF.

Only a few counts were recorded for this clonotype. This chain joins TRBV5-1 and TRBJ1-1; 7 nucleotides line up with TRBD1. The CDR3 contains 14 residues. Trimming removed 4 bases from V and 5 bases from J; junction bases left unmatched: 8. From germline, CDR1 is SGHRS and CDR2 YFSETQ. In nucleotides, the CDR3 is TGCGCCAGCAGCCCCGGGAGGGGGCGGACTGAAGCTTTCTTT. Its protein product is CASSPGRGRTEAFF.

This clonotype has just a few counts. The rearrangement uses TRBV7-8 and TRBJ2-1; D is uncertain. Trimming shortened V by 3 bases and J by 3 bases, and 18 bases separated the two germline ends. Germline V gene sequence: CDR1 SGHVS, CDR2 FQNEAQ. The length of the CDR3 is 17 residues. The CDR3 is CASSFNLIAGDYNEQFF. As DNA, the CDR3 is TGTGCCAGCAGCTTTAACCTTATAGCCGGCGACTACAATGAGCAGTTCTTC.

This clonotype was counted between two and nine times. The chain uses TRBV25-1 and TRBJ1-2; 9 positions agree with TRBD1. The V gene end was trimmed by 10 bases and the J gene end by 2 bases; junction bases not matched to a gene: 5. This CDR3 comprises 13 residues. Germline CDR1 reads MGHDK; CDR2 reads SYGVNS. DNA of the CDR3: TGTGCCACCGCCGGACAGGGGAACTATGGCTACACCTTC. Amino acids: CATAGQGNYGYTF.

V usage is TRBV15 and J usage is TRBJ1-4; a possible D gene is TRBD1 (5 bases). The CDR3 extends over 12 amino acids. CDR1 LNHNV and CDR2 YYDKDF come from the germline V gene (reference sequence). Between the trimmed V and J ends, which lost 2 bases and 8 bases, there was a span of 6 bases. CDR3 region: CATSRKGEKLFF. The CDR3 DNA follows: TGTGCCACCAGCAGAAAGGGGGAAAAACTGTTTTTT.

This clonotype was seen many times. The CDR3 nucleotides are TGTGCCAGCAGGTTGACAGGGAAGGGCCAGCCCCAGCATTTT. Encoded protein: CASRLTGKGQPQHF. The rearrangement uses TRBV12-3 or TRBV12-4 and TRBJ1-5; 7 bases agree with TRBD1. CDR3 length equals 14 residues. V was pared by 6 bases and J by 7 bases, with 9 bases of the junction left unmatched.

CDR3 loop: CAISESLLAGVPDTQYF. The CDR3 DNA sequence: TGTGCCATCAGTGAGTCGCTGCTAGCGGGAGTGCCAGATACGCAGTATTTT. The chain recombines TRBV10-3 with TRBJ2-3; 10 positions agree with TRBD2. This CDR3 region has 17 residues. Germline CDR1 ENHRY, CDR2 SYGVKD. V gave up 0 bases and J gave up 4 bases; unmatched junction bases: 7.

The V and J genes are TRBV9 and TRBJ1-1; D is unresolved. Germline V gene data show CDR1 as SGDLS and CDR2 as YYNGEE. V lost 5 bases to trimming and J lost 5 bases, with 16 bases between them. This CDR3 has 14 residues. The CDR3 loop is CASSPDGMRTEAFF. For the CDR3, the DNA is TGTGCCAGCAGTCCTGACGGTATGCGAACTGAAGCTTTCTTT. Based on the CDR3 plus reference TRBV9 and TRBJ1-1, the full variable domain is DSGVTQTPKHLITATGQRVTLRCSPRSGDLSVYWYQQSLDQGLQFLIQYYNGEERAKGNILERFSAQQFPDLHSELNLSSLELGDSALYFCASSPDGMRTEAFFGQGTRLTVV.

This clonotype was recorded at least ten times. The chain recombines TRBV20-1 with TRBJ1-4, with D possibly matching TRBD1 (6 bases). Germline lookup yields CDR1 DFQATT and CDR2 SNEGSKA (reference sequence). The CDR3 is made up of 13 amino acids. Trimming stripped 6 bases from V and 5 bases from J, with 13 bases between. In nucleotides, the CDR3 is TGCAGTGCCAGGCAGGGGCTCAATGAAAAACTGTTTTTT. The encoded protein is CSARQGLNEKLFF.